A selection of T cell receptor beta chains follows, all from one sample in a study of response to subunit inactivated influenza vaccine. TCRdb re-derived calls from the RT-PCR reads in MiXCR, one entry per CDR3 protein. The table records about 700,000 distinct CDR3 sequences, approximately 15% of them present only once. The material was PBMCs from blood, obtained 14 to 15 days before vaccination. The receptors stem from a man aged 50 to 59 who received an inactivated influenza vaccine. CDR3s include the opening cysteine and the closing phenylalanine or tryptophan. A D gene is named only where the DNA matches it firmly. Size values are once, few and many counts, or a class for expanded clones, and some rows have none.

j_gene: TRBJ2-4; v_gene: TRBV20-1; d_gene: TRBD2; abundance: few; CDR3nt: TGCAGTGCTAGAGGCCTAGCGGGAGCCAAAAACATTCAGTACTTC; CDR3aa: CSARGLAGAKNIQYF
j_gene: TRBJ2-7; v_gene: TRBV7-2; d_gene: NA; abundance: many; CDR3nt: TGTGCCAGCAGCTTAGTAAGTTCCTACGAGCAGTACTTC; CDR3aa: CASSLVSSYEQYF
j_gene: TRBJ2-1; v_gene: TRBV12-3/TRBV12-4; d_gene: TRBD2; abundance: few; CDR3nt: TGTGCCAGCAGTCCCCGTCTTGGGAGGACTAGTTGGCAGTTCTTC; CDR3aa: CASSPRLGRTSWQFF
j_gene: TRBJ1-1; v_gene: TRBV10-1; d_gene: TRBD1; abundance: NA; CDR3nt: TGCGCCACCGCGGACAGGGGGGCGAAGAACACTGAAGCTTTCTTT; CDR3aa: CATADRGAKNTEAFF
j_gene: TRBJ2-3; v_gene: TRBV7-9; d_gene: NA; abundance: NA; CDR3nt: TGTGCCAGCAGCTACCCCGGGTTCACAGATACGCAGTATTTT; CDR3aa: CASSYPGFTDTQYF
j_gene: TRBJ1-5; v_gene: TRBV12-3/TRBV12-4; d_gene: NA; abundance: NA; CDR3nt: TGTGCCAGCAGTTTATCCTCCGGGAATCAGCCCCAGCATTTT; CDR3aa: CASSLSSGNQPQHF
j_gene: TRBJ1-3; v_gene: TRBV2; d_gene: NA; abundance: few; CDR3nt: TGTGCCAGCAGTGAATCCACCGGGGGGGGAAACACCATATATTTT; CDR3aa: CASSESTGGGNTIYF
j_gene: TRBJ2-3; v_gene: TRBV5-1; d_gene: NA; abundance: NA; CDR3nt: TGCGCCAGCAGCTTGACCGGAAAGGGGCAGGGGACTGACGGAACGCAGTATTTT; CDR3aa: CASSLTGKGQGTDGTQYF
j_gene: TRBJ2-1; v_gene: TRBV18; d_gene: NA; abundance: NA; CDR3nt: TGTGCCAGCTCAAATAAAAATGAGCAGTTCTTC; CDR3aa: CASSNKNEQFF
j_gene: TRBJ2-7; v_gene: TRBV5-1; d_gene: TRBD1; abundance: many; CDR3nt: TGCGCCAGCAGCCCCGGACAGGGGATAGGGGAGCAGTACTTC; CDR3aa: CASSPGQGIGEQYF
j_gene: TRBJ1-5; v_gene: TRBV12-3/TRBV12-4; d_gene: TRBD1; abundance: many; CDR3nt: TGTGCCAGCAGGTGGGACAGGGATGGGCCCCAGCATTTT; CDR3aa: CASRWDRDGPQHF
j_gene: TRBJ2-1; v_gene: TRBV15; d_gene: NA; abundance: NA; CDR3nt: TGTGCCACCAGCAGTAGACAGGGAGGGAGCAATGAGCAGTTCTTC; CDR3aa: CATSSRQGGSNEQFF
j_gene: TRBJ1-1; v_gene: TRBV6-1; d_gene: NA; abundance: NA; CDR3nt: TGTGCCAGTACCCAGAGGGCCTGGGGCACTGAAGCTTTCTTT; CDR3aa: CASTQRAWGTEAFF
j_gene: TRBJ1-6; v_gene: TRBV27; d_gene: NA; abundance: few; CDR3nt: TGTGCCAGCAGTTTAGGCGGGACAAGGAATTCACCCCTCCACTTT; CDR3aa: CASSLGGTRNSPLHF
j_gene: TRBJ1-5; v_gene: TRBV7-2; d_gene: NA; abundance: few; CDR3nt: TGTGCCAGCAGCTTAGAGACCCTAGCGCCCCAGCATTTT; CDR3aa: CASSLETLAPQHF
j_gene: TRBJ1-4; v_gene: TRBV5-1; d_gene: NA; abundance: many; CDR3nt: TGCGCCAGCAGCTTGGGACAGACTAATGAAAAACTGTTTTTT; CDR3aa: CASSLGQTNEKLFF
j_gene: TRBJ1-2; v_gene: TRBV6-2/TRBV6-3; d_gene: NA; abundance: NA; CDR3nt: TGTGCCAGCAGTTCGCAAAACAGACAAGGTACCTTC; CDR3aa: CASSSQNRQGTF
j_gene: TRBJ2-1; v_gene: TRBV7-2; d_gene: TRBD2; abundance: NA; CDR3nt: TGTGCCAGCACCCTTGCTAGCGGGAATCCCCTTCAGTTCTTC; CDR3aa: CASTLASGNPLQFF
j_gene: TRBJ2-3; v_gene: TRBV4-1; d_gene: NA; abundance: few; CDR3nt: TGCGCCAGCAGCCAATACAGGCCCACAGATACGCAGTATTTT; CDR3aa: CASSQYRPTDTQYF
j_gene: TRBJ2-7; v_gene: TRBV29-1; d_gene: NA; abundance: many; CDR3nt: TGCAGCGTTGTAGGAGGGAGGTACCCCTACGAGCAGTACTTC; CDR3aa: CSVVGGRYPYEQYF
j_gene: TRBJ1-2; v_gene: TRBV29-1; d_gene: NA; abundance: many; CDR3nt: TGCAGCGCGGGGGAGGTCTATGGCTACACCTTC; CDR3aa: CSAGEVYGYTF
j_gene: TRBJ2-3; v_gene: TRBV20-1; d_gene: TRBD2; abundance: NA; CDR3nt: TGCGGAAGTGGTCTTGGTTCGGCTAGCGGGAGGAGCACAGATACGCAGTATTTT; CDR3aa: CGSGLGSASGRSTDTQYF
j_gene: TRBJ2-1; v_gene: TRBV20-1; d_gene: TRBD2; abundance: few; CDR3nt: TGCAGTGCTAGAATGACTAGCGGGGGCAATGAGCAGTTCTTC; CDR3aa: CSARMTSGGNEQFF
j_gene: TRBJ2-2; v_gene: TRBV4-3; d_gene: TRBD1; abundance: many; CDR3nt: TGCGCCAGCAGTTGGTTCGCAGGGGGCACCGGGGAGCTGTTTTTT; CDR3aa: CASSWFAGGTGELFF
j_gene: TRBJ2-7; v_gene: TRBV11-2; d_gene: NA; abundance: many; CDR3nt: TGTGCCAGCAGCCGCGAGTACGAGCAGTACTTC; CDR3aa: CASSREYEQYF
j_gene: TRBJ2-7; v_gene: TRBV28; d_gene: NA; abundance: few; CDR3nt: TGTGCCAGCAGTTTAGAAGTCATCCGGGCCGAGCAGTACTTC; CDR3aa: CASSLEVIRAEQYF
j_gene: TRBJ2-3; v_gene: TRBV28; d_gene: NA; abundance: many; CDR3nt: TGTGCCAGCAGTTTCCTAGGGTGGGGGAACATATACACAGATACGCAGTATTTT; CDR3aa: CASSFLGWGNIYTDTQYF